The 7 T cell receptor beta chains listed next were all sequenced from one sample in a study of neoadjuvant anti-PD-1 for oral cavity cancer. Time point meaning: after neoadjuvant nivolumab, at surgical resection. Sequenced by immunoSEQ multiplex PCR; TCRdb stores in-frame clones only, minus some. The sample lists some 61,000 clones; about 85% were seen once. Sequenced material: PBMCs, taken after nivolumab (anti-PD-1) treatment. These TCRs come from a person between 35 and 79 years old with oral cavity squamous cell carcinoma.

CDR3 nucleotide sequence: TGTGCCTGGAGCGGACCGGGACAGCCCTATGGCTACACCTTC. Its translation: CAWSGPGQPYGYTF. This chain joins TRBV30 and TRBJ1-2; 7 bases are shared with TRBD1. This CDR3 is 14 amino acids long. After removal of 3 bases from V and 4 bases from J, the junction contained 8 bases not matched to a gene. Germline lookup yields CDR1 GTSNPN and CDR2 SVGIG (reference sequence).

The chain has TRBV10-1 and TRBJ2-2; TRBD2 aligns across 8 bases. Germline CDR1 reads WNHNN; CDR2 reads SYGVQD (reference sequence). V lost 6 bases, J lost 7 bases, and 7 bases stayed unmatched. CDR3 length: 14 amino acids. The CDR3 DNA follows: TGCGCCAGCAGCCGAGGCGCGGGAGGCGGGGAGCTGTTTTTT. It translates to CASSRGAGGGELFF.

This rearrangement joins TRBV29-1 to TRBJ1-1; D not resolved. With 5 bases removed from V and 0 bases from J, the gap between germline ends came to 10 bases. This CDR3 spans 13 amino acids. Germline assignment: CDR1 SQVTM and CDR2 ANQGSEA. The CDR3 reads CSVWTGLNTEAFF. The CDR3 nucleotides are TGCAGCGTTTGGACCGGACTGAACACTGAAGCTTTCTTT.

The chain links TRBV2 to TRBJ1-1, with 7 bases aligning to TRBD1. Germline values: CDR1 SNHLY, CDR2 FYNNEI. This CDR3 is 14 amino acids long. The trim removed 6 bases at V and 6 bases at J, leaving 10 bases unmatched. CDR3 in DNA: TGTGCCAGCAGGCCCCAGGGGGTAGCGGCTGAAGCTTTCTTT. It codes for CASRPQGVAAEAFF.

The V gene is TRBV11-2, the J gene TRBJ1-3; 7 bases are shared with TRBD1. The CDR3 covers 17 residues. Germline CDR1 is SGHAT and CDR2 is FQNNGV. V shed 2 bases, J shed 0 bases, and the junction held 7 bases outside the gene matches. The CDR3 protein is CASSLSGQVVSGNTIYF. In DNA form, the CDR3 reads TGTGCCAGCAGCTTATCCGGACAGGTTGTCTCTGGAAACACCATATATTTT.

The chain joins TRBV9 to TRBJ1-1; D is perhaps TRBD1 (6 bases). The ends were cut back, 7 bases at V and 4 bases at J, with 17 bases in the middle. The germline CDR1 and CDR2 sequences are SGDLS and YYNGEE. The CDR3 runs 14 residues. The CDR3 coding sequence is TGTGCCAGCGGTAGGGACAAATCCACCACTGAAGCTTTCTTT. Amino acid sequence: CASGRDKSTTEAFF.

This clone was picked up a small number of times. The CDR3, as DNA: TGTGCCAGCAGCTTAGGGTACGGTCCCTACAATGAGCAGTTCTTC. Translation gives CASSLGYGPYNEQFF. V gene TRBV11-2 combines with J gene TRBJ2-1; D gene unclear. Trimming removed 1 base at V and 2 bases at J, with 9 bases between. The CDR3 loop spans 15 amino acids. Germline CDR1 reads SGHAT; CDR2 reads FQNNGV.